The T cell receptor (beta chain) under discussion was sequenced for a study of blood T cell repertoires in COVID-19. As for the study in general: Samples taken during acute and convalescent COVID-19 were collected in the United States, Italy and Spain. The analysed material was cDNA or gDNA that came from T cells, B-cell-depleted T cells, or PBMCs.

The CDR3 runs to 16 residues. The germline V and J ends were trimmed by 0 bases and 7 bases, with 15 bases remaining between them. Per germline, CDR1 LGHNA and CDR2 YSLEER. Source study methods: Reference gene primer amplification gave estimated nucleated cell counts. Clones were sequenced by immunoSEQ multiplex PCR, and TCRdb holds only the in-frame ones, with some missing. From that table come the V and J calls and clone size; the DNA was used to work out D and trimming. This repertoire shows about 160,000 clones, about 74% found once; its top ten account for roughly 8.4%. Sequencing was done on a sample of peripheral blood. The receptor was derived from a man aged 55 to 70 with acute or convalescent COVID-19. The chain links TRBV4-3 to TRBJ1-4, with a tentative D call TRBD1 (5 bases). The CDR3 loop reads CASSQDRGRASEKLFF. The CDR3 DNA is TGCGCCAGCAGCCAAGATCGAGGCAGGGCGAGTGAAAAACTGTTTTTT.